The 3 T cell receptor beta chains given below trace back to one sample, sequenced in a study of shared clonotypes between healthy human individuals. Sequencing used immunoSEQ multiplex PCR; TCRdb keeps in-frame clones, though not all of them. Of over a million clones in the sample, 95% to 99% were seen once. The source material was naive CD4+ T cells sorted from blood. As for subset: CD45RA+ positively selected. These receptors were collected from a young man in good health.

V and J are TRBV27 and TRBJ1-2, with D possibly TRBD1 on 5 matching bases. With 0 bases removed from V and 5 bases from J, the gap between germline ends came to 10 bases. This CDR3 has 14 amino acids. Germline V lookup: CDR1 MNHEY, CDR2 SMNVEV (reference sequence). CDR3 nucleotide sequence: TGTGCCAGCAGTTTATCGAAGGGGAGATATGGCTACACCTTC. Its protein is CASSLSKGRYGYTF.

The V and J genes are TRBV10-2 and TRBJ2-3; D remains unclear. Trimming shortened V by 3 bases and J by 2 bases, and 6 bases separated the two germline ends. The CDR3 has 13 residues. Per the germline V gene, CDR1 is WSHSY and CDR2 is SAAADI. CDR3 DNA: TGCGCCAGCAGTGATGGACCCACAGATACGCAGTATTTT. This sequence encodes CASSDGPTDTQYF.

V gene TRBV7-2 combines with J gene TRBJ2-2; either TRBD1 or TRBD2 may supply D (5 bases each). CDR1 and CDR2 (germline): SGHTA, FQGNSA. This CDR3 contains 14 residues. V gave up 0 bases and J gave up 11 bases, with 13 bases separating them. The CDR3 DNA sequence: TGTGCCAGCAGCTTAGCGAGGGACCTTGGTGAGCTGTTTTTT. Its protein is CASSLARDLGELFF.